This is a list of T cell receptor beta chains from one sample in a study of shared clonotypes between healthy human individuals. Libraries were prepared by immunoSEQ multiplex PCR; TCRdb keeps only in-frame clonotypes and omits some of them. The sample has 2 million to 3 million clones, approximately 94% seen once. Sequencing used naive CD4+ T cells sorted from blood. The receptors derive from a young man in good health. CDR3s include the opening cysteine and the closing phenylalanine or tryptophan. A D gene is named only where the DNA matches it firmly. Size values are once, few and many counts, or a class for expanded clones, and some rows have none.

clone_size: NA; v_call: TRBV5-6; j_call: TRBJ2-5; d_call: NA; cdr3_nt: TGTGCCAGCAGCCCGAAAATACAAGAGACCCAGTACTTC; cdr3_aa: CASSPKIQETQYF
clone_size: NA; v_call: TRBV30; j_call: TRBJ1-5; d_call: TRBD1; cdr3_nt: TGTGCCTGGAGTGTATTGGGCGCAGGGGGTCAGCCCCAGCATTTT; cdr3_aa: CAWSVLGAGGQPQHF
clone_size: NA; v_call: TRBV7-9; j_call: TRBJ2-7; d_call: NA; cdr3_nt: TGTGCCAGCAGCGAGGGGTCAGGGTATACCTACGAGCAGTACTTC; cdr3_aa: CASSEGSGYTYEQYF
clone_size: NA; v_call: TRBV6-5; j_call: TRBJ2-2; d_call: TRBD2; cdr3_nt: TGTGCCAGCAGACCCGGGACTACGAACACCGGGGAGCTGTTTTTT; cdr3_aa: CASRPGTTNTGELFF
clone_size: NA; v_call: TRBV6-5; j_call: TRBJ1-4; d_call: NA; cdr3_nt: TGTGCCAGCAGTGACCCAAATGAAAAACTGTTTTTT; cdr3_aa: CASSDPNEKLFF
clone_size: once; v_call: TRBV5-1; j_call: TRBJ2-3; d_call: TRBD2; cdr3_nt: TGCGCCACGACTAGCGGGGGGGCCACAGATACGCAGTATTTT; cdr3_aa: CATTSGGATDTQYF
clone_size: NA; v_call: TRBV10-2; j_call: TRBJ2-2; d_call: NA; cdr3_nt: TGCGCCAGCAGTGAGTGGCGGGGAGCCTACGCGAACACCGGGGAGCTGTTTTTT; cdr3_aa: CASSEWRGAYANTGELFF
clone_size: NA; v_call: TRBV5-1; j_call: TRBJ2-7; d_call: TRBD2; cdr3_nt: TGCGCCAGCAGCTTGTCTCCTAGCGGAACCTACGAGCAGTACTTC; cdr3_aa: CASSLSPSGTYEQYF
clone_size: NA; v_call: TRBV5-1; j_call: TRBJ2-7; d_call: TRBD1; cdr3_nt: TGCGCCAGCAGCTTGGGGACAGGGAGGTACGAGCAGTACTTC; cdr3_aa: CASSLGTGRYEQYF
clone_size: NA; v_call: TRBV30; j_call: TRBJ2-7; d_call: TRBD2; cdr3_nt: TGTGCCTGGAGGACGGGGGGGGCCTACGAGCAGTACTTC; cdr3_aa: CAWRTGGAYEQYF
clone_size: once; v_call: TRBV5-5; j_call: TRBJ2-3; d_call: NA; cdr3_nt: TGTGCCAGCAGCTCTCTTGCTTCAGATACGCAGTATTTT; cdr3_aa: CASSSLASDTQYF
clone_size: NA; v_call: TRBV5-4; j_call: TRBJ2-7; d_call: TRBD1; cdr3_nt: TGTGCCAGCAGCTCCCAGGGGACAGGGACCGAGCAGTACTTC; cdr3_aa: CASSSQGTGTEQYF
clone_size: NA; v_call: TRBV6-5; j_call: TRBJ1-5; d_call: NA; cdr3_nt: TGTGCCAGCAGTTACGCCAGGGGTAATCAGCCCCAGCATTTT; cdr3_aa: CASSYARGNQPQHF
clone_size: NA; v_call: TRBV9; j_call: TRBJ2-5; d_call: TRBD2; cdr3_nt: TGTGCCAGCAGCGGTACTAGCGGGCAAGAGACCCAGTACTTC; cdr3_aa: CASSGTSGQETQYF
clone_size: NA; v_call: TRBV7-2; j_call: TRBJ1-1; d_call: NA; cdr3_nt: TGTGCCAGCAGCTTAGTGGGAAAAACTGAAGCTTTCTTT; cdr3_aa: CASSLVGKTEAFF
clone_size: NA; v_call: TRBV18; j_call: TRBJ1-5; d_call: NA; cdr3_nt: TGTGCCAGCTCACCAGGACAGTATAGCAATCAGCCCCAGCATTTT; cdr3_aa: CASSPGQYSNQPQHF
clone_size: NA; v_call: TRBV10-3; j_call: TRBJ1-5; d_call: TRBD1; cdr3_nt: TGTGCCATCAGTGAAAGGGCAGGGGGTGAGCCCCAGCATTTT; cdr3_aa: CAISERAGGEPQHF
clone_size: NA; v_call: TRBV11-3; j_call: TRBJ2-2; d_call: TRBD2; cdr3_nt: TGTGCCAGCAGCTTGGCGGGGGGCGGCGGGGAGCTGTTTTTT; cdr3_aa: CASSLAGGGGELFF
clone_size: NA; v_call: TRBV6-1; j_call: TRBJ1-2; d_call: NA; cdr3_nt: TGTGCCAGCAGACAACGAGGACAGTATGGCTACACCTTC; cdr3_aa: CASRQRGQYGYTF
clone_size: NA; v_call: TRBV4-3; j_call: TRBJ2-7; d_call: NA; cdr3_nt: TGCGCCAGCAGCCAAGTAGCTGCTTTGAGCTCCTACGAGCAGTACTTC; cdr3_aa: CASSQVAALSSYEQYF
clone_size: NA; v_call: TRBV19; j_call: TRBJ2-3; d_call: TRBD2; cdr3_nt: TGTGCCAGTAGTGTACCGGGACTAGCATTAGATACGCAGTATTTT; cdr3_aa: CASSVPGLALDTQYF
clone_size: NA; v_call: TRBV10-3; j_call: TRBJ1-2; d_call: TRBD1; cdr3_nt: TGTGCCATCAGTGAAAACAGGGGCTATGGCTACACCTTC; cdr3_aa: CAISENRGYGYTF
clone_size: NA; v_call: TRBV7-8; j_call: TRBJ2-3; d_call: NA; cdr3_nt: TGTGCCAGCAGCTTAAAGGGACTTCGCACAGATACGCAGTATTTT; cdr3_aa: CASSLKGLRTDTQYF
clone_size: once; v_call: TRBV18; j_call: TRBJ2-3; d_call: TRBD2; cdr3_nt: TGTGCCAGCTCACCAAGCGGGGGGCCCTCCGATACGCAGTATTTT; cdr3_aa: CASSPSGGPSDTQYF